A selection of T cell receptor beta chains follows, all from one sample in a study of long-term antiretroviral therapy in people with HIV. Here immunoSEQ multiplex PCR was the method, and the copy in TCRdb shows in-frame clones only, minus some. The data contain some 23,000 clones, around 88% of them singletons. Material: unsorted PBMCs, obtained more than 4.3 years after starting antiretroviral therapy. These receptors all stem from a man younger than 45 with HIV. CDR3s leave out the opening cysteine and the closing phenylalanine or tryptophan. The D gene is left open where the match is weak.

V	J	D	CDR3
TRBV4-3	TRBJ2-7	-	ASSPSRTSYEQY
TRBV21-1	TRBJ1-2	-	ASSKERVNRSYT
TRBV20-1	TRBJ2-7	-	SARLNGEQY
TRBV5-1	TRBJ2-1	-	ASSAAPLGLFYNEQF
TRBV7-9	TRBJ1-2	TRBD1	ASSPGTVAYGYT
TRBV14	TRBJ2-7	TRBD2	ASQTSGAYEQY
TRBV5-4	TRBJ1-2	TRBD1	ASSLRGQGAYGYT
TRBV6-1	TRBJ2-1	-	ASGWYRVGGNEQF
TRBV29-1	TRBJ1-1	-	SAGGLGLPEAF
TRBV28	TRBJ1-2	TRBD1	ATAPGTGRYGYT
TRBV5-1	TRBJ2-5	TRBD1	ASQGDNQETQY
TRBV30	TRBJ2-7	TRBD2	AWRMTSGSSYEQY
TRBV10-3	TRBJ1-2	-	ATFGGSDYGYT
TRBV20-1	TRBJ2-1	TRBD2	SASSGRKF
TRBV10-2	TRBJ1-2	-	ASSLSPEANYGYT
TRBV7-3	TRBJ1-4	-	ASSLSGQPNEKLF
TRBV7-2	TRBJ1-1	-	ASSLVSSLLNTEAF
TRBV7-2	TRBJ1-3	-	ASSLAQGNSGRNTIY
TRBV11-3	TRBJ2-3	TRBD2	ASSLGLAGVTDTQY
TRBV7-9	TRBJ1-3	-	ASSLVAGWAGNTIY
TRBV29-1	TRBJ1-1	-	SVDHGNTEAF
TRBV13	TRBJ2-7	-	ASSPWSGHEQY
TRBV7-2	TRBJ1-1	-	ASSATEITNTEAF
TRBV18	TRBJ2-3	-	ASSPKEPGPTDTQY
TRBV15	TRBJ2-7	-	ATSRDLGSGYEQY
TRBV18	TRBJ1-1	-	ASSPRQSNTEAF
TRBV6-6	TRBJ1-2	-	AILRGQGQPLLGYT
TRBV7-3	TRBJ2-2	-	ASSHTNTGELF
TRBV27	TRBJ1-3	-	ASSRDSGNTIY
TRBV7-9	TRBJ1-1	TRBD1	ASSDRQGGTEAF
TRBV6-5	TRBJ2-7	TRBD2	ASKRTSGEQY
TRBV29-1	TRBJ2-3	TRBD1	SATGPRGDTQY
TRBV10-3	TRBJ1-2	-	AIGFGDTNYGYT
TRBV7-2	TRBJ1-4	TRBD1	ASSQDRGYEKLF
TRBV4-1	TRBJ2-3	TRBD2	ASSQGTSADTQY